The 4 T cell receptor beta chains below were found in one sample sequenced in a study of cytomegalovirus exposure and HLA in healthy donors. The study ran its PCR with 60 Vbeta and 13 Jbeta primers. Using immunoSEQ multiplex PCR, the repertoire was profiled, and TCRdb retains in-frame clones only, with some absent. The table includes 50,000 to 65,000 clones, less than 85% detected once. Source material: PBMCs. Every receptor here comes from a woman between 18 and 29 years old in good health and CMV-seronegative.

The chain couples TRBV15 to TRBJ1-2, with D maybe TRBD1 (6 bases). CDR1 and CDR2 (germline): LNHNV, YYDKDF (reference sequence). The ends were cut back, 1 base at V and 7 bases at J, with 16 bases in the middle. CDR3 size: 15 residues. The CDR3 sequence: CATSRGVGAAFGYTF. As DNA, the CDR3 is TGTGCCACCAGCAGAGGTGTGGGGGCCGCGTTTGGCTACACCTTC.

This clone has more than one count but fewer than ten. The chain employs TRBV2 and TRBJ2-5; unclear D gene. Germline V gene lookup returns CDR1 SNHLY and CDR2 FYNNEI. The CDR3 spans 12 residues. The ends were cut back, 0 bases at V and 5 bases at J, with 4 bases in the middle. This CDR3 reads CASSEALETQYF. The CDR3 nucleotides are TGTGCCAGCAGTGAAGCCCTGGAGACCCAGTACTTC.

This chain connects TRBV27 to TRBJ2-1, with a possible D match to TRBD1 (6 bases). The CDR3 length is 13 residues. V was shortened by 10 bases and J by 7 bases, with 17 bases between the two germline ends. Germline-derived CDR1 and CDR2 are MNHEY and SMNVEV (reference sequence). CDR3 bases: TGTGCCACCACGACAGGACTTACGAATGAGCAGTTCTTC. It encodes CATTTGLTNEQFF.

Remarks on this clone: Other DNA sequences within the sample encode an identical CDR3. CDR3 amino acids: CASSLGTSGIYEQYF. Here the CDR3 DNA reads TGCGCCAGCAGTCTCGGGACTAGCGGGATCTACGAGCAGTACTTC. The V call is TRBV5-1, the J call TRBJ2-7, with 13 bases that match TRBD2. Germline-derived CDR1 and CDR2 are SGHRS and YFSETQ. This CDR3 region has 15 residues. The V and J ends lost 5 bases and 3 bases, in that order; junction bases with no gene match: 5.